Included here is one T cell receptor beta chain sequence, with context. Trimming took 6 bases from V and 2 from J; bases not matched to a gene: 5. Germline values: CDR1 SNHLY, CDR2 FYNNEI. CDR3 length: 14 residues. This entry comes from a study of blood T cell repertoires in COVID-19. Clones were sequenced by immunoSEQ multiplex PCR, and TCRdb holds only the in-frame ones, with some missing. The sample consists of a few hundred thousand clones, over 75% of them appearing once. Residents of over 20 US areas, aged roughly 18 to 89 years, made up the participants. The origin of this receptor is a woman aged 18 to 35 in a cohort exposed to, infected with or recovered from COVID-19 (not recorded which). V gene TRBV2 combines with J gene TRBJ1-2, with TRBD1 identical over 8 bases. The sequenced material came from PBMCs or T cells enriched from blood (not recorded which). The CDR3, as DNA: TGTGCCAGCAGGGACAGGGCCTTAAACTATGGCTACACCTTC. It encodes CASRDRALNYGYTF. The variable domain in full, with the rest retrieved from reference TRBV2 and TRBJ1-2, is EPEVTQTPSHQVTQMGQEVILRCVPISNHLYFYWYRQILGQKVEFLVSFYNNEISEKSEIFDDQFSVERPDGSNFTLKIRSTKLEDSAMYFCASRDRALNYGYTFGSGTRLTVV.